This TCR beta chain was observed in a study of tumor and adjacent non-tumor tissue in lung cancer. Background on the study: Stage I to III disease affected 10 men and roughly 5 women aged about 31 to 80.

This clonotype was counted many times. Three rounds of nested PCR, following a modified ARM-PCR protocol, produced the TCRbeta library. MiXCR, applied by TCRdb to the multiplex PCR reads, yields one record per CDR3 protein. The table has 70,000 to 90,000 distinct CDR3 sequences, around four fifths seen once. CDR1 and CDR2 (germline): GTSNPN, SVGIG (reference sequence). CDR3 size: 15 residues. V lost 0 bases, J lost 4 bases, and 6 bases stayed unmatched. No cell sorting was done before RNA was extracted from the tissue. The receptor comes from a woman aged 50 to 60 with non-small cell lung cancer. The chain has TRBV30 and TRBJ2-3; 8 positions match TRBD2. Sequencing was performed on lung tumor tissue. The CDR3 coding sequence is TGTGCCTGGAGTGTACGAAGCGGGAGTCCAGATACGCAGTATTTT. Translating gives CAWSVRSGSPDTQYF.